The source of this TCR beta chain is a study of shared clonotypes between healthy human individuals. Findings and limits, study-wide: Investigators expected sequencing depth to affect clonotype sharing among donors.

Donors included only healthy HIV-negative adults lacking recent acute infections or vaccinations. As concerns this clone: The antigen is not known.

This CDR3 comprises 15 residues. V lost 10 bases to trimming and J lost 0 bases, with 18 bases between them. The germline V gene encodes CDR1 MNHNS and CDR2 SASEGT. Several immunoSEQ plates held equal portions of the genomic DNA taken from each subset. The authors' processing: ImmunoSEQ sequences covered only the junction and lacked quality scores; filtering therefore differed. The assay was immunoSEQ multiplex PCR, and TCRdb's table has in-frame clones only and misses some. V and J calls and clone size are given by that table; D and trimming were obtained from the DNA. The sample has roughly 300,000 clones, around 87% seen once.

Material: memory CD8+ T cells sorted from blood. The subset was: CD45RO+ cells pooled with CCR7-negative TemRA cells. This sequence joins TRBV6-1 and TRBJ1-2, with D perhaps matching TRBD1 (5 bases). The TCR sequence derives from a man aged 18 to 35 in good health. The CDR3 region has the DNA TGTGCCATCTTTCTGAGGAGAGGGGCTAACTATGGCTACACCTTC. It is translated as CAIFLRRGANYGYTF.